Following are 21 T cell receptor beta chains from one sample sequenced in a study of early T cells in non-severe SARS-CoV-2 infection. From the 5' RACE reads, TCRdb called clonotypes with MiXCR, one entry per CDR3 protein. The sample records approximately 44,000 distinct CDR3 sequences, 10% to 15% being singletons. Sequencing was carried out using whole blood. Every receptor here comes from an adult who was a healthcare worker with PCR-confirmed SARS-CoV-2 infection or an uninfected control (not recorded which).

Only a few counts were recorded for this clonotype. The chain couples TRBV6-6 to TRBJ2-1; 8 nucleotides agree with TRBD2. CDR1 MNHNY and CDR2 SVGAGI come from the germline V gene (reference sequence). Trimming cost V 2 bases and J 8 bases; bases outside gene matches: 5. CDR3 length equals 14 residues. CDR3 nucleotides: TGTGCCAGCAGTTACGAGCGGGAGAGGGATGAGCAGTTCTTC. Protein: CASSYERERDEQFF.

V usage is TRBV27 and J usage is TRBJ1-5; tentative D call: TRBD1 (5 bases). Germline values: CDR1 MNHEY, CDR2 SMNVEV (reference sequence). The CDR3 length is 13 residues. V was cut by 6 bases and J by 5 bases, with 11 bases left in between. The CDR3 reads CASRGDGYQPQHF. Written as DNA, the CDR3 is TGTGCCAGCAGGGGGGATGGTTATCAGCCCCAGCATTTT.

This clonotype has a count of ten or more. V and J are TRBV7-6 and TRBJ2-5, with D hard to call. Germline-derived CDR1 and CDR2 are SGHVS and FNYEAQ. The CDR3 contains 14 residues. With 2 bases removed from V and 2 bases from J, the gap between germline ends came to 9 bases. The CDR3 nucleotides read TGTGCCAGCAGCTTATCCCCACTTCAAGAGACCCAGTACTTC. It is translated as CASSLSPLQETQYF.

This clonotype turned up a few times. V gene TRBV20-1 combines with J gene TRBJ1-1; the match to TRBD1 covers 8 bases. V shed 5 bases and J 1 base; nucleotides not matched to a gene: 0. The CDR3 spans 12 residues. CDR1 is DFQATT and CDR2 is SNEGSKA in the germline V gene (reference sequence). The CDR3 protein is CSADRGNTEAFF. CDR3 sequence (DNA): TGCAGTGCTGACAGGGGGAACACTGAAGCTTTCTTT.

This clonotype came up many times. The chain employs TRBV5-1 and TRBJ2-5; 11 bases align to TRBD2. The CDR3 spans 19 residues. The V gene end was trimmed by 2 bases and the J gene end by 2 bases; junction bases not matched to a gene: 14. Germline V gene sequence: CDR1 SGHRS, CDR2 YFSETQ. DNA of the CDR3: TGCGCCAGCAGCTTTCCGGCGACAGCGACTAGCGGGGTACAAGAGACCCAGTACTTC. Translated: CASSFPATATSGVQETQYF.

This clonotype was recorded many times. The CDR3: CASSLSATASEKLFF. The CDR3 DNA reads as TGTGCCAGCAGCCTCAGCGCAACGGCGAGTGAAAAACTGTTTTTT. V and J are TRBV14 and TRBJ1-4, with D unresolved. The CDR3 length is 15 residues. Germline CDR1 is SGHDN and CDR2 is FVKESK. The V end lost 4 bases, the J end lost 7 bases, and 16 bases lay between the germline ends.

This chain uses TRBV30 with TRBJ2-7; 8 bases are a match to TRBD2. CDR3 length: 18 amino acids. Trimming at V came to 7 bases and at J to 2 bases, leaving 22 bases not matched to a gene. CDR1 GTSNPN and CDR2 SVGIG come from the germline V gene (reference sequence). The CDR3 protein is CAFPPPGLVIIWPYEQYF. CDR3 coding DNA: TGTGCCTTCCCCCCCCCGGGACTAGTCATCATATGGCCCTACGAGCAGTACTTC.

CDR3 coding DNA: TGTGCCAGCTCACCCCTTCCCCGCGATACGCAGTATTTT. It translates to CASSPLPRDTQYF. The chain employs TRBV18 and TRBJ2-3; unclear D gene. The germline V and J ends were trimmed by 3 bases and 6 bases, with 10 bases remaining between them. From germline, CDR1 is KGHSH and CDR2 LQKENI. This CDR3 is 13 amino acids long.

The chain is built from TRBV4-2 and TRBJ1-4; no clear D. The V and J ends lost 0 bases and 6 bases respectively, with 11 bases between them. The CDR3 has 15 amino acids. Germline lookup yields CDR1 LGHNA and CDR2 YNFKEQ. CDR3 sequence: CASSQDRGRYEKLFF. The CDR3 DNA follows: TGTGCCAGCAGCCAAGATCGAGGGAGATATGAAAAACTGTTTTTT.

This clonotype was counted a few times. The chain employs TRBV5-1 and TRBJ2-1; TRBD2 agrees at 7 bases. The CDR3 runs 16 residues. Germline V CDR1 and CDR2: SGHRS, YFSETQ. V trimming: 4 bases; J trimming: 8 bases; junction bases outside the gene matches: 15. The chain's CDR3 is CASSPDGLGLRDEQFF. In DNA, the CDR3 is TGCGCCAGCAGCCCAGACGGACTAGGTCTTAGGGATGAGCAGTTCTTC.

This clonotype was seen more than once but under ten times. This chain uses TRBV7-8 with TRBJ2-7; 10 nucleotides align to TRBD1. The CDR3 runs 15 residues. From germline, CDR1 is SGHVS and CDR2 FQNEAQ. With V trimmed by 5 bases and J by 2 bases, 6 bases remained unmatched. CDR3 nucleotides: TGTGCCAGCAGCGTTGGGACAGGGGAAGCCTACGAGCAGTACTTC. This gives the protein CASSVGTGEAYEQYF.

This clonotype was counted a few times. The gene calls are TRBV7-2 and TRBJ1-2; D may be TRBD1 (6 bases). Germline CDR1 and CDR2: SGHTA and FQGNSA. CDR3 length: 15 amino acids. V dropped 5 bases and J dropped 7 bases, with 20 bases sitting between them. The CDR3 nucleotides are TGTGCCAGCAGCCCGAGGGGGGACGCCCCAGGTGGCTACACCTTC. Translation: CASSPRGDAPGGYTF.

This clonotype was recorded at least ten times. This chain uses TRBV25-1 with TRBJ1-2; 9 bases fit TRBD1. V shed 2 bases and J 6 bases; nucleotides not matched to a gene: 7. CDR3 length: 15 amino acids. Germline CDR1 reads MGHDK; CDR2 reads SYGVNS. The CDR3 coding sequence is TGTGCCAGCAGTGAACAGGGACAGGGAGGCGATGGCTACACCTTC. It yields the protein CASSEQGQGGDGYTF.

V gene TRBV5-4 combines with J gene TRBJ2-3, with D unclear. Trimming cost V 0 bases and J 6 bases, with 8 bases left between them. From germline, CDR1 is SGHNT and CDR2 YYREEE (reference sequence). The CDR3 consists of 13 residues. The CDR3: CASSLGAADTQYF. CDR3 DNA sequence: TGTGCCAGCAGCTTGGGGGCCGCGGATACGCAGTATTTT.

This clonotype was recorded many times. The chain is built from TRBV6-6 and TRBJ1-4; D remains ambiguous. Germline CDR1 is MNHNY and CDR2 is SVGAGI (reference sequence). The V end was cut by 8 bases, the J end by 5 bases, with 9 bases between. The CDR3 totals 12 residues. CDR3: CASRESNEKLFF. The CDR3 bases are TGTGCCAGCCGGGAATCCAATGAAAAACTGTTTTTT.

V and J are TRBV9 and TRBJ1-6, with 7 bases aligning to TRBD1. Germline values: CDR1 SGDLS, CDR2 YYNGEE. V was pared by 4 bases and J by 9 bases, with 7 bases of the junction left unmatched. CDR3 length: 14 amino acids. The CDR3 DNA reads TGTGCCAGCAGCCCACGACAGGGAGTTTCACCCCTCCACTTT. It yields the protein CASSPRQGVSPLHF.

This clonotype appeared many times. The V gene is TRBV7-6, the J gene TRBJ2-2; no reliable D call. The CDR3 extends over 14 amino acids. Germline loops: CDR1 SGHVS, CDR2 FNYEAQ. V was clipped by 3 bases and J by 6 bases, with 11 bases between them. Here the CDR3 reads CASSFGQIAGELFF. CDR3 DNA sequence: TGTGCCAGCAGCTTCGGCCAGATAGCCGGGGAGCTGTTTTTT.

There are many counts of this clonotype. The chain joins TRBV28 to TRBJ1-4; D is unresolved. The germline V gene has CDR1 MDHEN and CDR2 SYDVKM. The CDR3 spans 15 residues. Deletions cut 7 bases from V and 8 bases from J, with 20 bases between. CDR3 sequence reads: CASTSYTFSREKLFF. The CDR3 nucleotides read TGTGCCAGCACTTCCTACACCTTCAGCCGGGAAAAACTGTTTTTT.

V and J are TRBV3-1 and TRBJ2-5, with D perhaps given as TRBD1 or TRBD2 (5 bases each). Germline V gene data show CDR1 as LGHDT and CDR2 as YNNKEL (reference sequence). Trimming took off 1 base at V and 4 bases at J, with 10 bases between the two ends. The CDR3 totals 14 residues. This CDR3 reads CASSQAGARETQYF. Written as DNA, the CDR3 is TGTGCCAGCAGCCAAGCCGGGGCTCGAGAGACCCAGTACTTC.

V and J are TRBV2 and TRBJ2-7; D is possibly TRBD2 (5 bases). Trimming removed 8 bases from V and 7 bases from J, with 18 bases in between. CDR1 is SNHLY, CDR2 FYNNEI, per germline. This CDR3 contains 13 residues. This CDR3 reads CASQSGSSWEQYF. CDR3 coding DNA: TGTGCCAGCCAGTCCGGGTCTAGCTGGGAGCAGTACTTC. The full variable domain, rest sourced from reference TRBV2 and TRBJ2-7, is EPEVTQTPSHQVTQMGQEVILRCVPISNHLYFYWYRQILGQKVEFLVSFYNNEISEKSEIFDDQFSVERPDGSNFTLKIRSTKLEDSAMYFCASQSGSSWEQYFGPGTRLTVT.

The sample holds many counts of this clonotype. The chain links TRBV2 to TRBJ2-3, with D maybe TRBD2 (6 bases). The V end lost 7 bases, the J end lost 3 bases, and 11 bases lay between the germline ends. The germline gives CDR1 SNHLY, CDR2 FYNNEI. This CDR3 spans 13 amino acids. In nucleotides, the CDR3 is TGTGCCAGCATACCGACTAGAACAGATACGCAGTATTTT. Its protein is CASIPTRTDTQYF.